The clone carrying this T cell receptor beta chain was counted between two and nine times. This CDR3 is built from 14 residues. CDR1 is MNHEY and CDR2 is SMNVEV in the germline V gene (reference sequence). V was cut by 7 bases and J by 0 bases, with 12 bases left in between. This sample was taken from a study of blood T cell repertoires in COVID-19. The data were produced by immunoSEQ multiplex PCR, yet TCRdb's version contains in-frame clones alone and is incomplete. Here the sample spans 55,000 to 75,000 clones, around nine tenths being singletons. Sequencing was performed on peripheral blood. The V and J genes are TRBV27 and TRBJ1-2; a weak D match, TRBD1 (5 bases). This receptor was taken from a human donor with active COVID-19. The donor label of this sample is uncertain. CDR3 region: CASTPRGTNYGYTF. The CDR3 DNA sequence: TGTGCCAGCACCCCACGGGGGACTAACTATGGCTACACCTTC.